The 9 T cell receptor beta chains in this list originate from one sample, sequenced in a study of shared clonotypes between healthy human individuals. Cells designated naive CD8 were CD45RO-negative and were positively selected for CCR7, with terminally differentiated effector memory CD45RA+ cells excluded. Sequencing used immunoSEQ multiplex PCR; TCRdb keeps in-frame clones, though not all of them. The sample lists more than 2 million clones, about 95% seen once, with around 1.1% in the top ten. Sample: naive CD8+ T cells sorted from blood. These receptors were obtained from a man younger than 30 in good health.

The rearrangement links TRBV5-8 to TRBJ2-1; TRBD1 matches at 7 bases. Germline CDR1 SGHTS, CDR2 YDEGEE. CDR3 length equals 16 residues. Trimming took 4 bases from V and 1 from J; bases not matched to a gene: 8. CDR3 DNA: TGTGCCAGCAGCGCCCCGGGACAGCTTTCCTACAATGAGCAGTTCTTC. Encoded protein: CASSAPGQLSYNEQFF.

On this clone itself: Germline is not matched at one junction end, which may reflect a read error. The chain uses TRBV7-7 and TRBJ2-7; D gene unclear. Germline CDR1 and CDR2: SSHAT and FNYEAQ (reference sequence). This CDR3 is 13 amino acids long. The CDR3 here is CASSIDPSYEQYF. The CDR3 coding sequence is TGTGCTAGCAGCATTGATCCCTCCTACGAGCAGTACTTC.

This chain connects TRBV5-1 to TRBJ1-5; perhaps TRBD1 as D (5 bases). Trimming left V 2 bases short and J 0 bases short, with 12 bases between. Per germline, CDR1 SGHRS and CDR2 YFSETQ. The CDR3 has 16 amino acids. The CDR3 reads CASSFGDGDSNQPQHF. Written as DNA, the CDR3 is TGCGCCAGCAGCTTCGGGGACGGCGATAGCAATCAGCCCCAGCATTTT.

This clone appeared a single time. The CDR3 nucleotides read TGTGCCTGGAGTAACCTCGGAAACAATCAGCCCCAGCATTTT. As protein: CAWSNLGNNQPQHF. The chain couples TRBV30 to TRBJ1-5; D call uncertain. This CDR3 is 14 amino acids long. CDR1 GTSNPN and CDR2 SVGIG come from the germline V gene (reference sequence). Trimming took off 2 bases at V and 3 bases at J, with 11 bases between the two ends.

On this clone: Other DNA sequences from this sample encode an identical CDR3 as well. This chain connects TRBV5-4 to TRBJ1-2, with 8 nucleotides matching TRBD1. Unmatched junction bases numbered 2, after V lost 1 base and J lost 6 bases. Germline CDR1 reads SGHNT; CDR2 reads YYREEE (reference sequence). The CDR3 spans 13 residues. CDR3 in amino acids: CASSLQGADGYTF. The CDR3 coding sequence is TGTGCCAGCAGCTTGCAGGGGGCGGATGGCTACACCTTC. Combining the CDR3 with reference TRBV5-4 and TRBJ1-2 gives the whole variable domain ETGVTQSPTHLIKTRGQQVTLRCSSQSGHNTVSWYQQALGQGPQFIFQYYREEENGRGNFPPRFSGLQFPNYSSELNVNALELDDSALYLCASSLQGADGYTFGSGTRLTVV.

For this clone: The sample holds other DNA sequences that translate to the same CDR3. The chain joins TRBV9 to TRBJ1-5, with D unresolved. V shed 0 bases and J shed 3 bases, with 10 bases lying between them. CDR1 is SGDLS, CDR2 YYNGEE, per germline. CDR3 size: 15 residues. The CDR3 spells CASSVGGGPNQPQHF. In DNA form, the CDR3 reads TGTGCCAGCAGCGTAGGTGGAGGCCCCAATCAGCCCCAGCATTTT.

The CDR3, as DNA: TGCGCCAGCAGCCAAGATAATGCGGAGTATCAGCCCCAGCATTTT. It yields the protein CASSQDNAEYQPQHF. The V gene is TRBV4-3, the J gene TRBJ1-5; the D is unclear. V shed 0 bases and J shed 5 bases, with 11 bases lying between them. Germline values: CDR1 LGHNA, CDR2 YSLEER. The CDR3 runs 15 residues.

The V call is TRBV13, the J call TRBJ2-1; 9 nucleotides agree with TRBD1. In germline, CDR1 is PRHDT, CDR2 FYEKMQ (reference sequence). CDR3 length equals 13 residues. The junction had 4 bases not matched to a gene; V was cut back by 5 bases and J by 8 bases. CDR3 region: CASSPRDRDEQFF. The DNA for the CDR3 is TGTGCCAGCAGCCCCCGGGACAGGGATGAGCAGTTCTTC.

The rearrangement uses TRBV6-5 and TRBJ1-5, with TRBD1 as a possible D gene (6 bases). The V end lost 6 bases, the J end lost 1 base, and 13 bases lay between the germline ends. CDR3 length: 15 residues. Germline lookup yields CDR1 MNHEY and CDR2 SVGAGI. The CDR3 reads CASRPQGVSNQPQHF. CDR3 sequence (DNA): TGTGCCAGCAGACCACAGGGAGTAAGCAATCAGCCCCAGCATTTT.